The 30 T cell receptor beta chains listed next were all sequenced from one sample in a study of blood T cell repertoires in COVID-19. Repertoires were generated with immunoSEQ multiplex PCR, while TCRdb's copy carries only in-frame clones and drops some. The sample includes about 84,000 clones, approximately 86% of them seen just once. The sample comprised peripheral blood. The origin of the receptors is a woman of 80 years or more with acute or convalescent COVID-19.

The V gene is TRBV7-3, the J gene TRBJ2-2; 7 bases agree with TRBD2. CDR1 and CDR2 from the germline V gene are SGHTA and FQGTGA. This CDR3 spans 15 amino acids. V was clipped by 4 bases and J by 2 bases; unmatched bases: 4. In nucleotides, the CDR3 is TGTGCCAGCAGCTCTCGGGAGGACAACACCGGGGAGCTGTTTTTT. Encoded protein: CASSSREDNTGELFF.

V gene TRBV27 combines with J gene TRBJ2-3, with 8 positions matching TRBD1. The CDR3 is made up of 20 amino acids. The trim removed 4 bases at V and 0 bases at J, leaving 18 bases unmatched. Germline CDR1 is MNHEY and CDR2 is SMNVEV (reference sequence). The CDR3 coding sequence is TGTGCCAGCAGTTGGACAGGGAGTCGGACCGCACTCCCTAGCACAGATACGCAGTATTTT. The encoded protein is CASSWTGSRTALPSTDTQYF.

The V call is TRBV25-1, the J call TRBJ2-1; 13 nucleotides agree with TRBD2. The V segment lost 3 bases and the J segment 5 bases; nucleotides outside the gene matches: 7. The CDR3 is 17 residues long. In germline, CDR1 is MGHDK, CDR2 SYGVNS. CDR3 in amino acids: CASSDSRLAGGDNEQFF. In DNA form, the CDR3 reads TGTGCCAGCAGTGATTCCCGACTAGCGGGAGGTGACAATGAGCAGTTCTTC.

This CDR3 reads CASSKEMGQQFF. The CDR3 DNA sequence: TGTGCCAGCAGCAAAGAGATGGGGCAGCAGTTCTTC. The rearrangement uses TRBV21-1 and TRBJ2-1; TRBD1, as called in the table, went unchecked against the DNA. TRBV21-1 is flagged as a pseudogene. This CDR3 has 12 amino acids.

The chain employs TRBV7-4 and TRBJ2-1; the D is unclear. The CDR3 loop spans 14 amino acids. CDR1 is SGHVT, CDR2 SQSDAQ, per germline. The germline V and J ends were trimmed by 4 bases and 4 bases, with 11 bases remaining between them. The CDR3 is CASSSPYHYNEQFF. The DNA for the CDR3 is TGTGCCAGCAGCTCACCCTACCATTACAATGAGCAGTTCTTC.

The rearrangement uses TRBV24-1 and TRBJ1-5, with 8 bases lining up with TRBD1. Trimming took 6 bases from V and 5 from J; bases not matched to a gene: 2. The germline V gene has CDR1 KGHDR and CDR2 SFDVKD. The CDR3 contains 13 residues. The CDR3 sequence: CATSYRGDQPQHF. The CDR3 DNA is TGTGCCACCAGTTACAGGGGGGATCAGCCCCAGCATTTT.

The V call is TRBV7-2, the J call TRBJ1-2; 8 bases line up with TRBD1. Unmatched junction bases numbered 13, after V lost 1 base and J lost 6 bases. Germline V CDR1 and CDR2: SGHTA, FQGNSA. This CDR3 is built from 17 residues. The CDR3 region is CASSLGGRAGGAHGYTF. CDR3 DNA sequence: TGTGCCAGCAGCTTAGGAGGCCGGGCAGGGGGCGCCCATGGCTACACCTTC.

The chain couples TRBV2 to TRBJ2-7; 8 positions match TRBD1. CDR3 length: 12 amino acids. The junction had 3 bases not matched to a gene; V was cut back by 10 bases and J by 1 base. Looked up from germline, CDR1 is SNHLY and CDR2 is FYNNEI. CDR3 in amino acids: CATRTGSYEQYF. The CDR3 coding sequence is TGTGCCACCAGGACAGGGTCCTACGAGCAGTACTTC.

This sequence joins TRBV4-3 and TRBJ2-1; 9 nucleotides align to TRBD2. CDR3 length: 18 residues. V lost 0 bases, J lost 4 bases, and 10 bases stayed unmatched. CDR1 and CDR2 from the germline V gene are LGHNA and YSLEER. In DNA form, the CDR3 reads TGCGCCAGCAGCCAAGATAATCTCCTGGCGGGAGGGTACAATGAGCAGTTCTTC. Protein: CASSQDNLLAGGYNEQFF.

V gene TRBV3-1 (or the pseudogene TRBV3-2) combines with J gene TRBJ2-7, with 9 bases that match TRBD2. Germline V gene lookup returns CDR1 LGHDT and CDR2 YNNKEL (reference sequence). J lost 5 bases, V lost 5 bases, and 10 bases had no gene match. The CDR3 covers 15 residues. CDR3 nucleotide sequence: TGTGCCAGCAGCTCGGAGGGGACTAGCTTCCACGAGCAGTACTTC. Its protein is CASSSEGTSFHEQYF.

The V and J genes are TRBV7-2 and TRBJ2-1, with 8 bases matching TRBD2. CDR1 and CDR2 (germline): SGHTA, FQGNSA. J gave up 4 bases and V 5 bases, and 10 bases lay outside the gene matches. The CDR3 loop spans 16 amino acids. The CDR3 nucleotides read TGTGCCAGCAGCATAAAGGGGCCTAGCGGGTACAATGAGCAGTTCTTC. Amino acids: CASSIKGPSGYNEQFF.

J is TRBJ2-7 and V is TRBV2; the D gene is possibly TRBD1 (6 bases). The CDR3 has 14 residues. Germline CDR1 SNHLY, CDR2 FYNNEI. V gave up 5 bases and J gave up 0 bases, with 11 bases separating them. The CDR3 here is CASSPGTNSYEQYF. CDR3 bases: TGTGCCAGCAGTCCCGGGACAAACTCCTACGAGCAGTACTTC.

The chain joins TRBV3-1 (or the pseudogene TRBV3-2) to TRBJ2-7, with D hard to call. Per germline, CDR1 LGHDT and CDR2 YNNKEL (reference sequence). CDR3 length: 16 amino acids. The germline V and J ends were trimmed by 4 bases and 2 bases, with 18 bases remaining between them. The CDR3 spells CASSPAVITRTYEQYF. In DNA, the CDR3 is TGTGCCAGCAGCCCTGCAGTGATCACGCGGACCTACGAGCAGTACTTC.

The chain uses TRBV11-2 and TRBJ2-1; TRBD2 matches at 8 bases. V dropped 4 bases and J dropped 4; count of bases not matched to a gene: 12. Germline CDR1 and CDR2: SGHAT and FQNNGV. The length of the CDR3 is 17 residues. The chain's CDR3 is CASSSRGREAGYNEQFF. Here the CDR3 DNA reads TGTGCCAGCAGCTCGCGGGGGCGGGAGGCGGGGTACAATGAGCAGTTCTTC.

Points on this clone: Other DNA variants within this sample encode the same CDR3. V gene TRBV19 combines with J gene TRBJ1-5, with 8 bases identical to TRBD1. The CDR3 extends over 14 amino acids. Germline V lookup: CDR1 LNHDA, CDR2 SQIVND (reference sequence). J was trimmed by 4 bases and V by 5 bases; bases with no gene match: 4. The CDR3 here is CASSGTGGNQPQHF. CDR3 DNA: TGTGCCAGTAGTGGGACAGGTGGGAATCAGCCCCAGCATTTT.

The rearrangement joins TRBV9 to TRBJ1-3; perhaps TRBD1 as D (5 bases). CDR3 length equals 18 residues. Trimming removed 4 bases from V and 0 bases from J, with 20 bases in between. Germline values: CDR1 SGDLS, CDR2 YYNGEE. In DNA form, the CDR3 reads TGTGCCAGCAGCTCCCCAGTGAGCGGGGCCGCCTCTGGAAACACCATATATTTT. Protein: CASSSPVSGAASGNTIYF.

The chain employs TRBV12-3 or TRBV12-4 and TRBJ2-1; a weak D match, TRBD2 (5 bases). The CDR3 contains 13 residues. V dropped 0 bases and J dropped 6 bases, with 6 bases sitting between them. CDR3 residues: CASSLATTNEQFF. The DNA of the CDR3 is TGTGCCAGCAGTTTAGCGACTACCAATGAGCAGTTCTTC.

V is TRBV6-5 and J is TRBJ1-6; the match to TRBD1 covers 8 bases. The J segment lost 6 bases and the V segment lost 6 bases, leaving 4 bases of the junction unmatched. The CDR3 totals 14 residues. Germline CDR1 and CDR2: MNHEY and SVGAGI. The CDR3 nucleotides read TGTGCCAGCAGGCCTGGACAGGGTAATTCACCCCTCCACTTT. Its translation is CASRPGQGNSPLHF.

The rearrangement uses TRBV6-5 and TRBJ2-5; the match to TRBD1 covers 10 bases. CDR3 size: 15 residues. Losses at the gene ends were 6 bases for V and 5 bases for J; bases not matched to a gene: 9. CDR1 is MNHEY and CDR2 is SVGAGI in the germline V gene. For the CDR3, the DNA is TGTGCCAGCAGGCTGGGGGACAGGGGATCTGAGACCCAGTACTTC. Protein sequence: CASRLGDRGSETQYF.

This clone occurred once. The chain employs TRBV20-1 and TRBJ2-3; 8 bases align to TRBD2. V lost 3 bases and J lost 3; bases outside the gene matches: 8. The CDR3 spans 15 residues. Germline V lookup: CDR1 DFQATT, CDR2 SNEGSKA (reference sequence). Here the CDR3 DNA reads TGCAGTGCTAGTAGCAGCGGGAGAATTACAGATACGCAGTATTTT. Amino acids: CSASSSGRITDTQYF.

The chain uses TRBV30 and TRBJ1-5; the D gene is possibly TRBD1 (5 bases). This CDR3 comprises 14 residues. V lost 3 bases and J lost 1, with 10 bases in between. The germline V gene encodes CDR1 GTSNPN and CDR2 SVGIG (reference sequence). This CDR3 is CAWSAGMSNQPQHF. Written as DNA, the CDR3 is TGTGCCTGGAGCGCAGGGATGAGCAATCAGCCCCAGCATTTT.

The chain links TRBV7-2 to TRBJ1-6; no reliable D call. The V and J ends lost 5 bases and 9 bases respectively, with 14 bases between them. CDR1 and CDR2 (germline): SGHTA, FQGNSA. The CDR3 has 14 residues. CDR3 coding DNA: TGTGCCAGCAGCCCCTTCGCCGACTTTTCACCCCTCCACTTT. Protein: CASSPFADFSPLHF.

The chain uses TRBV9 and TRBJ2-3, with D possibly TRBD2 on 5 matching bases. This CDR3 comprises 15 residues. V shed 3 bases and J shed 0 bases, with 11 bases lying between them. Germline V CDR1 and CDR2: SGDLS, YYNGEE. The CDR3 DNA reads as TGTGCCAGCAGCGCCTCGGGATATAGCACAGATACGCAGTATTTT. It specifies CASSASGYSTDTQYF.

This chain links TRBV30 with TRBJ2-2; TRBD2 aligns across 7 bases. This CDR3 has 14 amino acids. Per germline, CDR1 GTSNPN and CDR2 SVGIG (reference sequence). V dropped 1 base and J dropped 3; count of bases not matched to a gene: 2. The CDR3 loop is CAWSGLADTGELFF. The DNA for the CDR3 is TGTGCCTGGAGTGGGCTAGCGGACACCGGGGAGCTGTTTTTT.

The chain is built from TRBV18 and TRBJ1-5; 12 bases agree with TRBD1. CDR1 is KGHSH, CDR2 LQKENI, per germline. There are 15 residues in the CDR3. The junction had 4 bases not matched to a gene; V was cut back by 5 bases and J by 5 bases. CDR3 in amino acids: CASSSGTGGYQPQHF. The CDR3 DNA reads TGTGCCAGCTCATCCGGGACAGGGGGCTATCAGCCCCAGCATTTT. Variable domain in full (rest from reference TRBV18 and TRBJ1-5): NAGVMQNPRHLVRRRGQEARLRCSPMKGHSHVYWYRQLPEEGLKFMVYLQKENIIDESGMPKERFSAEFPKEGPSILRIQQVVRGDSAAYFCASSSGTGGYQPQHFGDGTRLSIL.

This clone appeared many times. The V gene is TRBV6-1, the J gene TRBJ2-7, with a possible D match to TRBD2 (6 bases). The CDR3 has 15 amino acids. The ends were cut back, 3 bases at V and 2 bases at J, with 14 bases in the middle. CDR1 is MNHNS, CDR2 SASEGT, per germline. The CDR3 DNA reads TGTGCCAGCAGTGACGGGGGAGACCAGACCTACGAGCAGTACTTC. It yields the protein CASSDGGDQTYEQYF.

The genes are TRBV7-6 and TRBJ2-5; tentative D call: TRBD2 (6 bases). The CDR3 runs to 15 residues. Germline V CDR1 and CDR2: SGHVS, FNYEAQ. Trimming took off 5 bases at V and 4 bases at J, with 17 bases between the two ends. The CDR3 reads CASSLQAEGVETQYF. The CDR3 region has the DNA TGTGCCAGCAGCCTCCAAGCGGAGGGAGTAGAGACCCAGTACTTC.

The chain employs TRBV9 and TRBJ2-7; 8 nucleotides align to TRBD1. The CDR3 consists of 13 residues. Trimming cost V 0 bases and J 6 bases; bases outside gene matches: 2. Looked up from germline, CDR1 is SGDLS and CDR2 is YYNGEE. The DNA of the CDR3 is TGTGCCAGCAGCGTAGGCGACAGGGGCGAGCAGTACTTC. The encoded protein is CASSVGDRGEQYF.

This clone was counted many times. The rearrangement links TRBV20-1 to TRBJ2-3, with 10 positions matching TRBD1. The V and J ends lost 3 bases and 3 bases, in that order; junction bases with no gene match: 9. CDR1 DFQATT and CDR2 SNEGSKA come from the germline V gene (reference sequence). CDR3 length: 16 amino acids. This chain's CDR3 is CSASPSGQGFTDTQYF. Here the CDR3 DNA reads TGCAGTGCTAGTCCTTCGGGACAGGGGTTTACAGATACGCAGTATTTT.

This sequence joins TRBV3-1 (or the pseudogene TRBV3-2) and TRBJ2-2; D remains ambiguous. V was clipped by 4 bases and J by 0 bases, with 12 bases between them. CDR1 is LGHDT and CDR2 is YNNKEL in the germline V gene (reference sequence). The CDR3 runs 16 residues. The CDR3 sequence is CASSPRRSSNTGELFF. CDR3 bases: TGTGCCAGCAGCCCGAGACGGAGTTCGAACACCGGGGAGCTGTTTTTT.